This T cell receptor beta chain was sequenced for a study of blood T cell repertoires in COVID-19 (dated by TCRdb to the early 2020s). As for the study more broadly: Samples from collaborators originated in the United States, Italy and Spain and spanned both the acute and convalescent phases of COVID-19. The material from the prospective study consisted of cDNA or gDNA derived from T cells, B-cell-depleted T cells, or PBMCs. Subjects who had been exposed to COVID-19, were actively infected with it, or had recovered from it provided the deeply sampled blood TCRbeta repertoires that made up the dataset. The repertoires were released in a freely available public database intended as a resource for research on the immune response to SARS-CoV-2. Samples were obtained from the ongoing ImmuneRACE study (first 160 participants) and from about 1,300 subjects provided by 6 global collaborators. Nearly every sample came with metadata listing a de-identified subject ID, COVID-19 status, age in years and sex. HLA class I and class II types, where available, came from metadata supplied by the sample provider rather than from assay-based typing. What the study reported, not specific to this receptor: Clinical and demographic metadata were provided uncurated, with the amount varying by source and participant.

TCRbeta CDR3 regions were amplified from genomic DNA using the immunoSEQ Assay, a bias-controlled multiplex PCR. As for the original processing: Nucleated cell counts per sample were estimated from amplification of reference gene primers within the assay. Sequence reads were collapsed and filtered to measure the absolute abundance of every unique TCRbeta CDR3 rearrangement. For each sample, productive Simpson clonality was calculated as the square root of Simpson's diversity index across productive rearrangements. Entries here come from immuneACCESS through TCRdb and include only in-frame sequences with V and J called. Some clones fail to appear in such tables; in the studies checked, an unresolved V gene covers under half of the shortfall, and the cause of the remainder is unknown. V and J calls plus clone size are reproduced from that table; the DNA served to infer D and trimming. Within this sample are about 250,000 clones, with over 80% of them counted one time only. The ten largest make up more than 6% of the sample.

Whole blood was collected in K2EDTA tubes by collaborating institutions according to the institutions' own protocols. For TCRbeta analysis, collaborator samples were shipped as frozen whole blood, as isolated PBMCs, or as DNA extracted from either sample type. A remark on this clone: The antigen it binds to is not known. No per-base quality is available; no much larger clone lies one base away.

The receptor was derived from a woman in her sixties or seventies with active or convalescent COVID-19. The source material was peripheral blood.

The DNA reads TGCGCCAGCAGCCAAGAAGGGGGCAGAACTCTTCGCGGTGAAAAACTGTTTTTT. Its protein reads: CASSQEGGRTLRGEKLFF. In this chain, TRBV4-1 is recombined with TRBJ1-4, with 7 bases matching TRBD1. Including the terminal cysteine and phenylalanine, the CDR3 comprises 18 residues. Kept here is only the CDR3 DNA, which spans 54 bases and is read in frame from base 1. The germline V gene specifies MGHRA as CDR1 and YSYEKL as CDR2. V is trimmed back by 0 bases and J by 7 bases, and the junction contains 14 bases that no gene match accounts for.